The clone carrying this TCR beta chain was found a few times. Its target is not known. By quantitative 5'-RACE with molecular barcodes, the TCR beta libraries were made. TCRdb re-analysed the 5' RACE reads in MiXCR, keeping a single row per CDR3 protein. The sample holds over 130,000 distinct CDR3 sequences, 44% seen once. This sample was taken from a study of CD8 T cells in ankylosing spondylitis. Whole-study findings and limits: There was reportedly significant enrichment of clones that were disease-linked in matched ankylosing spondylitis synovial fluid. Made up of eight or nine highly homologous variants, a TCR beta motif appeared characteristic of ankylosing spondylitis blood.

The V gene's germline CDR1 is LGHNA and CDR2 YSLEER. CDR3 size: 16 residues. The V end was cut by 3 bases, the J end by 2 bases, with 14 bases between. The chain combines TRBV4-3 with TRBJ2-1, with D possibly TRBD1 on 6 matching bases. The sample consisted of synovial fluid, either unsorted or a sorted T cell fraction (not recorded which). The sequence was collected from a male donor with ankylosing spondylitis. The CDR3 loop reads CASSHITDSPYNEQFF. The CDR3 DNA sequence: TGCGCCAGCAGCCACATAACGGACAGCCCCTACAATGAGCAGTTCTTC.